The source of this T cell receptor beta chain is a study of cytomegalovirus exposure and HLA in healthy donors. In the PCR, 60 Vbeta and 13 Jbeta primers were used. Produced via immunoSEQ multiplex PCR; TCRdb's table is partial and in-frame only. The sample table includes 70,000 to 85,000 clones. This CDR3 has 12 amino acids. V was clipped by 6 bases and J by 9 bases, with 9 bases between them. Germline V gene lookup returns CDR1 MDHEN and CDR2 SYDVKM. This sequence originates from a female donor in good health and CMV-seropositive. Sequencing was done on a sample of PBMCs. J is TRBJ1-6 and V is TRBV28, with no clear D. CDR3 region: CASSERISPLHF. The CDR3 DNA reads TGTGCCAGCAGCGAGAGAATTTCACCCCTCCACTTT. The complete variable domain, with remaining parts taken from reference TRBV28 and TRBJ1-6, reads DVKVTQSSRYLVKRTGEKVFLECVQDMDHENMFWYRQDPGLGLRLIYFSYDVKMKEKGDIPEGYSVSREKKERFSLILESASTNQTSMYLCASSERISPLHFGNGTRLTVT.